Listed here is a single T cell receptor beta chain. The PCR employed 60 Vbeta primers together with 13 Jbeta primers. Only in-frame clones appear in the TCRdb table, and some are missing; sequencing was by immunoSEQ multiplex PCR. The sample table sets out 70,000 or so clones. The data are from a study of cytomegalovirus exposure and HLA in healthy donors. This CDR3 is built from 15 residues. Germline CDR1 and CDR2: SGHTA and FQGNSA. Unmatched junction bases numbered 3, after V lost 1 base and J lost 6 bases. This chain connects TRBV7-2 to TRBJ2-1, with 10 nucleotides matching TRBD2. The sequencing sample was made of PBMCs. The source is a man aged 35-49 years in good health and CMV-seronegative. The CDR3 loop is CASSLVVAGGNEQFF. The CDR3 coding sequence is TGTGCCAGCAGCTTAGTGGTAGCGGGAGGCAATGAGCAGTTCTTC. Full variable domain (rest looked up from reference TRBV7-2 and TRBJ2-1): GAGVSQSPSNKVTEKGKDVELRCDPISGHTALYWYRQSLGQGLEFLIYFQGNSAPDKSGLPSDRFSAERTGGSVSTLTIQRTQQEDSAVYLCASSLVVAGGNEQFFGPGTRLTVL.